What follows are 29 T cell receptor beta chains derived from one specimen sequenced in a study of spatial heterogeneity in lung cancer. Overall study results and limits: Tumor mutation counts were tracked by expanded intratumoral alpha and beta TCR counts.

TCRdb processed the 5' RACE reads anew with MiXCR; each CDR3 protein has one entry. The data show under 15,000 distinct CDR3 sequences, approximately 4.5% seen once. Time point reported: sample taken at primary tumor resection. These receptors' antigens are unknown. This specimen was lung tumor tissue, taken at surgery. These receptors came from a female donor with early-stage non-small cell lung cancer.

This clonotype was observed at least ten times. A library prepared for alpha chains yielded this beta chain as an off-target read; its size is of little meaning. The rearrangement links TRBV5-4 to TRBJ2-4; 10 nucleotides line up with TRBD2. The CDR3 runs to 14 residues. Trimming removed 0 bases from V and 6 bases from J; junction bases left unmatched: 0. Germline-derived CDR1 and CDR2 are SGHNT and YYREEE (reference sequence). CDR3 in DNA: TGTGCCAGCAGCTTGGTAGCGGGGGGAAACATTCAGTACTTC. This codes for CASSLVAGGNIQYF. The full variable domain, rest sourced from reference TRBV5-4 and TRBJ2-4, is ETGVTQSPTHLIKTRGQQVTLRCSSQSGHNTVSWYQQALGQGPQFIFQYYREEENGRGNFPPRFSGLQFPNYSSELNVNALELDDSALYLCASSLVAGGNIQYFGAGTRLSVL.

This clonotype was seen many times. The library was designed around alpha chains, so this beta chain is a stray read whose abundance carries little weight. The chain employs TRBV5-1 and TRBJ2-5; the D gene is possibly TRBD2 (5 bases). This CDR3 contains 16 residues. Germline CDR1 SGHRS, CDR2 YFSETQ. Trimming removed 2 bases from V and 3 bases from J, with 17 bases in between. The CDR3 nucleotides are TGCGCCAGCAGCTTACTGGACGGTGAGGGCGAAGAGACCCAGTACTTC. Translation: CASSLLDGEGEETQYF.

With regard to this clonotype: This beta chain represents an off-target read in a library built for alpha chains; its size is of limited meaning. The chain employs TRBV12-3 or TRBV12-4 and TRBJ2-2, with a weak D call TRBD2 (5 bases). V was clipped by 8 bases and J by 4 bases, with 17 bases between them. This CDR3 comprises 15 residues. CDR3 protein: CASGLGAGSTGELFF. In nucleotides, the CDR3 is TGTGCCAGCGGGTTGGGAGCAGGCTCCACCGGGGAGCTGTTTTTT.

This clonotype has ten or more counts. The library was built for alpha chains, so this beta chain is an off-target read and its size means little. This rearrangement joins TRBV7-2 to TRBJ1-2, with 7 positions matching TRBD1. V shed 5 bases and J 5 bases; nucleotides not matched to a gene: 8. CDR1 is SGHTA, CDR2 FQGNSA, per germline. There are 14 residues in the CDR3. CDR3 sequence reads: CASSRQGLPYGYTF. CDR3 DNA: TGTGCCAGCAGCAGACAGGGACTTCCATATGGCTACACCTTC.

This clonotype was observed many times. The library was prepared for alpha chains; this beta chain is a stray read, so its frequency means little. The chain uses TRBV5-1 and TRBJ2-3; D might be TRBD2 (6 bases). The CDR3 is 15 amino acids. Germline CDR1 SGHRS, CDR2 YFSETQ. V lost 4 bases and J lost 4, with 16 bases in between. In nucleotides, the CDR3 is TGCGCCAGCAGCCCCCGGGGGAATGTCGCAGATACGCAGTATTTT. It yields the protein CASSPRGNVADTQYF.

In the case of this clonotype: The library was designed around alpha chains, so this beta chain is a stray read whose abundance carries little weight. CDR3 nucleotides: TGTGCCAGCAGCTTGTCCCGGACTAGCGGATACAATGAGCAGTTCTTC. This sequence encodes CASSLSRTSGYNEQFF. The chain combines TRBV7-3 with TRBJ2-1; TRBD2 matches at 10 bases. CDR1 is SGHTA and CDR2 is FQGTGA in the germline V gene. The CDR3 runs 16 residues. The junction had 6 bases not matched to a gene; V was cut back by 3 bases and J by 4 bases.

This clonotype was recorded many times. A library prepared for alpha chains yielded this beta chain as an off-target read; its size is of little meaning. This sequence joins TRBV7-3 and TRBJ2-7; possibly TRBD1 for D (6 bases). The CDR3 length is 13 residues. V gave up 1 base and J gave up 6 bases, with 10 bases separating them. CDR1 and CDR2 from the germline V gene are SGHTA and FQGTGA. The CDR3 here is CASSLNGGREQYF. CDR3 DNA sequence: TGTGCCAGCAGCTTAAATGGGGGCCGCGAGCAGTACTTC.

This clonotype was picked up many times. Since the library was made to target alpha chains, this beta chain is a stray read and its abundance is not meaningful. This rearrangement joins TRBV5-1 to TRBJ2-7, with a possible D match to TRBD2 (5 bases). The CDR3 spans 13 residues. With 6 bases removed from V and 0 bases from J, the gap between germline ends came to 10 bases. Germline V CDR1 and CDR2: SGHRS, YFSETQ. The CDR3 DNA follows: TGCGCCAGCAAAGAGCGGAACTCCTACGAGCAGTACTTC. Translated: CASKERNSYEQYF.

This clonotype was seen ten or more times. A library made for alpha chains picked up this beta chain off target, so its size means little. V gene TRBV28 combines with J gene TRBJ2-7; 7 nucleotides agree with TRBD1. This CDR3 is built from 15 residues. Trimming removed 6 bases from V and 7 bases from J; junction bases left unmatched: 15. CDR1 and CDR2 (germline): MDHEN, SYDVKM. Here the CDR3 DNA reads TGTGCCAGCAGACCCGCCGGAGACAGGGCGAGGGAGCAGTACTTC. It encodes CASRPAGDRAREQYF. The full variable domain, rest sourced from reference TRBV28 and TRBJ2-7, is DVKVTQSSRYLVKRTGEKVFLECVQDMDHENMFWYRQDPGLGLRLIYFSYDVKMKEKGDIPEGYSVSREKKERFSLILESASTNQTSMYLCASRPAGDRAREQYFGPGTRLTVT.

This clonotype appeared a few times. Being off target in a library aimed at alpha chains, this beta chain has a size of little meaning. This chain uses TRBV30 with TRBJ1-5; D may be TRBD1 (6 bases). V gave up 0 bases and J gave up 2 bases, with 17 bases separating them. CDR3 length equals 17 residues. Germline lookup yields CDR1 GTSNPN and CDR2 SVGIG (reference sequence). The CDR3 DNA is TGTGCCTGGAGTGTACGGGGGCACAACTCTGGCAATCAGCCCCAGCATTTT. Protein product: CAWSVRGHNSGNQPQHF.

By sample fraction, this clonotype is medium-sized. This beta chain represents an off-target read in a library built for alpha chains; its size is of limited meaning. V gene TRBV6-2 or TRBV6-3 combines with J gene TRBJ1-5; TRBD1 matches at 7 bases. V was clipped by 5 bases and J by 5 bases; unmatched bases: 9. The CDR3 consists of 15 residues. Germline CDR1 reads MNHEY; CDR2 reads SVGEGT. CDR3 sequence reads: CASSRDSPSDQPQHF. The CDR3 DNA reads as TGTGCCAGCAGTCGGGACAGCCCTAGTGATCAGCCCCAGCATTTT.

As regards this clonotype: This beta chain is a stray sequence in a library constructed for alpha chains; its clone size is not meaningful. The chain carries TRBV7-2 and TRBJ2-1; a weak D match, TRBD2 (6 bases). The CDR3 contains 14 residues. V was cut by 6 bases and J by 2 bases, with 11 bases left in between. Germline CDR1 reads SGHTA; CDR2 reads FQGNSA. The CDR3 nucleotides read TGTGCCAGCAGTCAGCGGGTGACCTACAATGAGCAGTTCTTC. Protein: CASSQRVTYNEQFF.

This clonotype was seen many times. This beta chain slipped into a library made for alpha chains as a stray read, so its size is not meaningful. V and J are TRBV20-1 and TRBJ2-1, with 9 positions matching TRBD2. Trimming removed 3 bases from V and 7 bases from J; junction bases left unmatched: 4. Germline CDR1 DFQATT, CDR2 SNEGSKA (reference sequence). This CDR3 has 13 amino acids. The DNA of the CDR3 is TGCAGTGCTAGTCGCGGGAGGGGGAATGAGCAGTTCTTC. Translating it yields CSASRGRGNEQFF.

This clonotype has at least ten counts. This beta chain appears as a stray read in a library generated for alpha chains; its size is not informative. The chain couples TRBV6-5 to TRBJ1-3, with a tentative D call TRBD1 (5 bases). V lost 8 bases to trimming and J lost 0 bases, with 11 bases between them. CDR3 length: 14 amino acids. In germline, CDR1 is MNHEY, CDR2 SVGAGI. The CDR3 region is CASSRQRSGNTIYF. The CDR3 DNA sequence: TGTGCCAGCTCGCGACAGCGCTCTGGAAACACCATATATTTT.

This clonotype was counted ten times or more. This beta chain lies outside the target of a library built for alpha chains; its clone size means little. V and J are TRBV5-1 and TRBJ2-5, with TRBD2 matching over 16 bases. J gave up 1 base and V 3 bases, and 9 bases lay outside the gene matches. Germline CDR1 reads SGHRS; CDR2 reads YFSETQ. This CDR3 contains 19 residues. The CDR3 loop is CASSSVPGLAGGLQETQYF. CDR3 in DNA: TGCGCCAGCAGCTCGGTCCCGGGACTAGCGGGGGGGCTCCAAGAGACCCAGTACTTC.

This clonotype was observed at least ten times. Found in a library prepared for alpha chains, this beta chain is an off-target read, and its abundance has little meaning. The rearrangement joins TRBV27 to TRBJ2-7; no reliable D call. V was pared by 6 bases and J by 3 bases, with 12 bases between. Germline V gene lookup returns CDR1 MNHEY and CDR2 SMNVEV (reference sequence). The CDR3 is made up of 13 amino acids. The chain's CDR3 is CASSPGPLYEQYF. As DNA, the CDR3 is TGTGCCAGCAGCCCCGGACCCCTCTACGAGCAGTACTTC.

This clonotype was observed many times. This beta chain lies outside the target of a library built for alpha chains; its clone size means little. This chain connects TRBV6-5 to TRBJ2-1, with TRBD2 as a possible D gene (6 bases). CDR3 size: 13 residues. In germline, CDR1 is MNHEY, CDR2 SVGAGI. V lost 2 bases and J 4 bases, leaving 6 bases between the germline ends. The DNA of the CDR3 is TGTGCCAGCAGTTACGGAGGGTACAATGAGCAGTTCTTC. Translating gives CASSYGGYNEQFF.

The sample holds many counts of this clonotype. A library prepared for alpha chains yielded this beta chain as an off-target read; its size is of little meaning. This chain connects TRBV2 to TRBJ2-4; D is possibly TRBD2 (6 bases). This CDR3 is 15 amino acids long. The germline V gene encodes CDR1 SNHLY and CDR2 FYNNEI. Trimming removed 4 bases at V and 1 base at J, with 11 bases between. The CDR3 loop reads CASSGGTFAKNIQYF. CDR3 coding DNA: TGTGCCAGCAGTGGCGGGACTTTTGCCAAAAACATTCAGTACTTC.

This clonotype was seen ten or more times. A library prepared for alpha chains yielded this beta chain as an off-target read; its size is of little meaning. V gene TRBV6-2 or TRBV6-3 combines with J gene TRBJ1-5; possible D gene TRBD1, 5 bases. This CDR3 has 14 residues. The ends were cut back, 7 bases at V and 3 bases at J, with 13 bases in the middle. Germline lookup yields CDR1 MNHEY and CDR2 SVGEGT. The CDR3 reads CASTIRDYNQPQHF. CDR3 nucleotides: TGTGCCAGCACTATCCGGGACTACAATCAGCCCCAGCATTTT.

This clonotype was picked up many times. Little can be read into the size of this beta chain, an off-target read in a library designed for alpha chains. The chain recombines TRBV2 with TRBJ1-4; perhaps TRBD1 as D (6 bases). The CDR3 spans 15 residues. V lost 6 bases, J lost 0 bases, and 11 bases lay in between. Germline lookup yields CDR1 SNHLY and CDR2 FYNNEI. The CDR3 reads CASSGQIATNEKLFF. DNA of the CDR3: TGTGCCAGCAGCGGACAGATTGCAACTAATGAAAAACTGTTTTTT.

Relative to its sample, this clonotype is medium-sized. A library made for alpha chains picked up this beta chain off target, so its size means little. The chain employs TRBV20-1 and TRBJ1-1; D gene unclear. Germline lookup yields CDR1 DFQATT and CDR2 SNEGSKA (reference sequence). V was cut by 1 base and J by 1 base, with 16 bases left in between. The CDR3 is 16 amino acids. CDR3 region: CSARVHRGAGNTEAFF. The CDR3 region has the DNA TGCAGTGCTAGAGTTCATAGAGGAGCAGGGAACACTGAAGCTTTCTTT.

In this sample, this clonotype is medium-sized. This beta chain slipped into a library made for alpha chains as a stray read, so its size is not meaningful. The rearrangement links TRBV18 to TRBJ2-2; no definite D call. The CDR3 runs to 17 residues. V lost 2 bases and J 3 bases, leaving 16 bases between the germline ends. Looked up from germline, CDR1 is KGHSH and CDR2 is LQKENI. The DNA for the CDR3 is TGTGCCAGCTCACCAGGCGGCACAAAGGGATACACCGGGGAGCTGTTTTTT. Translating it yields CASSPGGTKGYTGELFF.

Ten or more counts support this clonotype. This beta chain came through as a stray read in a library set up for alpha chains, and its size says little. The chain joins TRBV20-1 to TRBJ2-5, with 13 nucleotides matching TRBD2. Germline CDR1 and CDR2: DFQATT and SNEGSKA (reference sequence). Losses at the gene ends were 5 bases for V and 11 bases for J; bases not matched to a gene: 11. The CDR3 spans 14 residues. The CDR3 nucleotides are TGCAGTGCTGGAAGACTAGCGGGGGGTACTGGGCAGTACTTC. Its translation is CSAGRLAGGTGQYF.

This clonotype was observed at least ten times. This beta chain is an off-target read within a library intended for alpha chains, so its frequency means little. The rearrangement joins TRBV20-1 to TRBJ1-5, with D possibly TRBD1 on 5 matching bases. This CDR3 contains 14 residues. Looked up from germline, CDR1 is DFQATT and CDR2 is SNEGSKA (reference sequence). V was cut by 5 bases and J by 7 bases, with 18 bases left in between. The CDR3 loop reads CSASSGTPGQPQHF. Here the CDR3 DNA reads TGCAGTGCTTCCTCCGGGACCCCGGGCCAGCCCCAGCATTTT.

This clonotype was found many times. This beta chain is an unintended read in a library built for alpha chains; its size means little. J is TRBJ2-7 and V is TRBV20-1; no firm D call. The CDR3 sequence is 13 residues long. Between the trimmed V and J ends, which lost 3 bases and 4 bases, there was a span of 13 bases. Germline CDR1 is DFQATT and CDR2 is SNEGSKA (reference sequence). The CDR3 nucleotides are TGCAGTGCTAGTATTTCTGAGGAATACGAGCAGTACTTC. Its protein is CSASISEEYEQYF.

This clonotype was detected many times. With the library built for alpha chains, this beta chain is off target and its frequency is not meaningful. The rearrangement joins TRBV30 to TRBJ1-1; 8 bases align to TRBD1. There are 15 residues in the CDR3. Germline CDR1 and CDR2: GTSNPN and SVGIG (reference sequence). V trimming: 0 bases; J trimming: 6 bases; junction bases outside the gene matches: 9. CDR3 in DNA: TGTGCCTGGAGTGTCCGCGGACAGGGCAGGGCTGAAGCTTTCTTT. It is translated as CAWSVRGQGRAEAFF.

This clonotype was seen repeatedly, ten times or more. This beta chain came through as a stray read in a library set up for alpha chains, and its size says little. The rearrangement uses TRBV11-2 and TRBJ1-1, with TRBD1 matching 8 bases. This CDR3 contains 14 residues. The germline V gene has CDR1 SGHAT and CDR2 FQNNGV. Germline trimming cut 4 bases from V and 5 bases from J; bases unmatched to any gene: 6. The CDR3 DNA reads as TGTGCCAGCAGCTCGCAGGGGGCGCGAACTGAAGCTTTCTTT. Protein product: CASSSQGARTEAFF.

This clonotype was found many times. This beta chain lies outside the target of a library built for alpha chains; its clone size means little. The chain employs TRBV6-5 and TRBJ2-5; D is perhaps TRBD2 (6 bases). CDR3 length: 11 residues. Germline lookup yields CDR1 MNHEY and CDR2 SVGAGI. V was pared by 8 bases and J by 7 bases, with 11 bases between. DNA of the CDR3: TGTGCCAGCCACGGGGGTGGGACCCAGTACTTC. Amino acid sequence: CASHGGGTQYF.

This clonotype was found many times. The size of this beta chain means little, since it is a stray read in a library made for alpha chains. V is TRBV7-9 and J is TRBJ2-2; TRBD1 matches at 7 bases. The trim removed 4 bases at V and 4 bases at J, leaving 3 bases unmatched. Germline V gives CDR1 SEHNR, CDR2 FQNEAQ (reference sequence). The CDR3 length is 14 residues. CDR3 sequence (DNA): TGTGCCAGCAGCTCGAAGGGGGCCACCGGGGAGCTGTTTTTT. Protein: CASSSKGATGELFF.